The rows below give T cell receptor beta chains drawn from one sample of a study of post-analysis software for immune sequencing data. TCRdb reanalysed the PCR reads using MiXCR and keeps one entry per CDR3 protein. The repertoire holds roughly 600,000 distinct CDR3 sequences, around 47% seen once, with under 2% in the top ten. The sequenced material came from blood. The receptors were sampled from a girl between 5 and 17 years old with multiple sclerosis. Each CDR3 is given with its conserved first and last residue.

V	J	CDR3
TRBV7-2	TRBJ2-1	CASSFWVGEQFF
TRBV12-3/TRBV12-4	TRBJ1-2	CASSFIAYGYTF
TRBV5-1	TRBJ2-3	CASSSAPLSTDTQYF
TRBV27	-	CASSQRTGQYEQYF
TRBV29-1	TRBJ2-7	CSVHGQAYEQYF
TRBV5-1	TRBJ2-3	CASSLEGFGGDTQYF
TRBV7-8	TRBJ1-6	CASSARQVGGSSPLHF
TRBV7-9	TRBJ2-5	CASSSGTGETQYF
TRBV25-1	TRBJ2-5	CASTPTGGFQETQYF
TRBV3-1	TRBJ2-7	CASSPGQGISYEQYF
TRBV27	TRBJ2-7	CASSPTSGRGEQYF
TRBV6-5	TRBJ2-7	CASSSPEEGSSYEQYF
TRBV5-1	TRBJ2-1	CASRPPGTGLEQFF
TRBV10-3	TRBJ1-5	CAISEGQGVRQPQHF
TRBV4-1	TRBJ2-7	CASSQESGGTYEQYF
TRBV21-1	TRBJ2-1	CAIIRSSGSIYNEQFF
TRBV7-9	TRBJ1-2	CASRRDRGENYGYTF
TRBV12-3/TRBV12-4	TRBJ1-2	CASTDGAYGYTF
TRBV12-3/TRBV12-4	TRBJ1-1	CASSFPRRGRLNTEAFF
TRBV5-1	TRBJ1-1	CASRVGGDAEAFF
TRBV29-1	TRBJ1-6	CSVLTGTGHSPLHF
TRBV12-3/TRBV12-4	TRBJ1-2	CASSLGQGRYGYTF
TRBV12-3/TRBV12-4	TRBJ2-7	CASSPPSGGAGFYEQYF
TRBV4-1	TRBJ2-7	CASSQDGGSYEQYF
TRBV10-3	TRBJ2-7	CAISGLEGAGEQYF
TRBV10-3	TRBJ2-5	CAISDREPFGWQYF
TRBV4-2	TRBJ2-3	CASSQAQRGGTDTQYF
TRBV29-1	TRBJ1-2	CSVRDTPNYGYTF
TRBV27	TRBJ1-2	CASSSTADGGYTF
TRBV7-9	TRBJ2-1	CASSPGQGNYNEQFF
TRBV20-1	-	CGASPGLAGGPGETQYF
TRBV12-3/TRBV12-4	TRBJ2-1	CASSSVAGGYNEQFF
TRBV12-3/TRBV12-4	-	CASSLDPGLEQYF
TRBV30	TRBJ2-5	CAWSPTGGLGETQYF
TRBV7-8	-	CASSFSGSGRHEQYF
TRBV6-5	TRBJ2-5	CASSLLAGERETQYF
TRBV5-1	-	CASSVTAGGYEQYF
TRBV20-1	TRBJ1-1	CSASSRLGVEAFF
TRBV21-1	TRBJ2-5	CASSKISRPDRAPQETQYF
TRBV7-9	TRBJ1-4	CASSLRENEKLFF
TRBV7-3	TRBJ2-1	CASSSQPAGDNEQFF
TRBV12-3/TRBV12-4	TRBJ1-5	CATSVSSGANQPQHF
TRBV5-1	TRBJ2-7	CASSLAGRAYEQYF
TRBV6-5	TRBJ1-2	CASSYSGAANYGYTF
TRBV12-3/TRBV12-4	TRBJ1-2	CASSWGGGYGYTF
TRBV24-1	TRBJ1-2	CATSEGGTAYGYTF
TRBV11-1	TRBJ2-6	CASSLSRGGSGANVLTF
TRBV4-1	TRBJ1-4	CASSQQGSANEKLFF
TRBV5-1	TRBJ2-7	CASSARTVYEQYF
TRBV11-2	TRBJ2-5	CASSSPLAGYKETQYF
TRBV20-1	TRBJ2-3	CSASRDRAFGDTQYF
TRBV10-3	TRBJ2-3	CAIGSLAGVSADTQYF
TRBV12-3/TRBV12-4	TRBJ1-6	CASSLKPRDSPLHF
TRBV7-9	TRBJ1-2	CASSLLPASYGYTF
TRBV5-1	TRBJ2-3	CASSLQGANTDTQYF